Each of the 24 T cell receptor beta chains below was sequenced from the same sample in a study of T cell changes during pregnancy in multiple sclerosis. Assay: immunoSEQ multiplex PCR; the TCRdb copy retains only in-frame clones and omits some. The profile covers over 25,000 clones, with roughly 91% appearing a single time and 3% to 4% taken by the ten largest. Sample: CD8+ T cells from peripheral blood mononuclear cells, taken in the second trimester of pregnancy. These receptors originate from a female donor in good health, enrolled as a control in a pregnancy study.

The rearrangement joins TRBV27 to TRBJ1-2, with a possible D match to TRBD1 (5 bases). CDR3 size: 13 residues. V was clipped by 5 bases and J by 7 bases, with 14 bases between them. Germline V CDR1 and CDR2: MNHEY, SMNVEV (reference sequence). CDR3 region: CASSPGGSGGYTF. Written as DNA, the CDR3 is TGTGCCAGCAGTCCGGGGGGTTCTGGTGGCTACACCTTC.

This chain joins TRBV7-3 and TRBJ2-6; D is ambiguous. The CDR3 is 15 amino acids. Germline assignment: CDR1 SGHTA and CDR2 FQGTGA. The V and J ends lost 2 bases and 0 bases respectively, with 5 bases between them. Here the CDR3 reads CASSLVHSGANVLTF. The CDR3 nucleotides are TGTGCCAGCAGCTTAGTACACTCTGGGGCCAACGTCCTGACTTTC.

The chain couples TRBV6-6 to TRBJ2-1, with D maybe TRBD2 (5 bases). The CDR3 is 13 residues long. The V end lost 9 bases, the J end lost 8 bases, and 17 bases lay between the germline ends. Germline-derived CDR1 and CDR2 are MNHNY and SVGAGI (reference sequence). CDR3 coding DNA: TGTGCCAGTCCCACGGACTCGGGCGATGAGCAGTTCTTC. Translating gives CASPTDSGDEQFF.

The chain couples TRBV6-4 to TRBJ2-7; TRBD1 might be the D (6 bases). Germline V gene data show CDR1 as MRHNA and CDR2 as SNTAGT. Trimming took 0 bases from V and 2 from J, leaving 8 bases between them. This CDR3 has 14 residues. CDR3 loop: CASSDSAGAYEQYF. The CDR3 DNA reads TGTGCCAGCAGTGACTCGGCAGGGGCCTACGAGCAGTACTTC.

J is TRBJ2-7 and V is TRBV5-1; TRBD1 might be the D (6 bases). The CDR3 has 15 amino acids. Looked up from germline, CDR1 is SGHRS and CDR2 is YFSETQ. With 0 bases removed from V and 6 bases from J, the gap between germline ends came to 16 bases. CDR3: CASSLGAGTPTEQYF. The CDR3 DNA reads TGCGCCAGCAGCTTGGGCGCAGGGACACCCACCGAGCAGTACTTC. The full variable domain, with the rest looked up from reference TRBV5-1 and TRBJ2-7, is KAGVTQTPRYLIKTRGQQVTLSCSPISGHRSVSWYQQTPGQGLQFLFEYFSETQRNKGNFPGRFSGRQFSNSRSEMNVSTLELGDSALYLCASSLGAGTPTEQYFGPGTRLTVT.

This chain uses TRBV13 with TRBJ2-2; 7 nucleotides align to TRBD1. The CDR3 covers 15 residues. Looked up from germline, CDR1 is PRHDT and CDR2 is FYEKMQ (reference sequence). The ends lost 4 bases at V and 4 bases at J; junction bases unmatched: 6. CDR3 loop: CASSYDRAGTGELFF. The CDR3, as DNA: TGTGCCAGCAGCTATGACAGGGCGGGCACCGGGGAGCTGTTTTTT.

The chain has TRBV6-4 and TRBJ2-3; weak D call: TRBD1 (5 bases). V dropped 2 bases and J dropped 2 bases, with 8 bases sitting between them. Germline CDR1 MRHNA, CDR2 SNTAGT. The CDR3 length is 14 residues. CDR3 region: CASSDGRATDTQYF. The CDR3, as DNA: TGTGCCAGCAGTGACGGCAGGGCCACAGATACGCAGTATTTT.

This chain links TRBV6-6 with TRBJ2-1, with D perhaps matching TRBD1 (6 bases). The germline V gene encodes CDR1 MNHNY and CDR2 SVGAGI (reference sequence). The CDR3 has 13 residues. The germline V and J ends were trimmed by 8 bases and 2 bases, with 10 bases remaining between them. CDR3 DNA: TGTGCCAGCCTAGGGGGTACCTACAATGAGCAGTTCTTC. Its protein product is CASLGGTYNEQFF.

V and J are TRBV7-9 and TRBJ2-3; D possibly corresponds to TRBD2 (5 bases). The V and J ends lost 10 bases and 6 bases respectively, with 20 bases between them. The germline CDR1 and CDR2 sequences are SEHNR and FQNEAQ (reference sequence). The CDR3 consists of 14 residues. CDR3 amino acids: CATSALALADTQYF. The CDR3 DNA follows: TGTGCCACCTCAGCTTTAGCCCTAGCCGATACGCAGTATTTT.

This rearrangement joins TRBV4-3 to TRBJ2-1; D may be TRBD1 (5 bases). CDR3 length equals 15 residues. Germline V lookup: CDR1 LGHNA, CDR2 YSLEER. Trimming took 2 bases from V and 4 from J, leaving 12 bases between them. CDR3 region: CASSQSYDRYNEQFF. DNA of the CDR3: TGCGCCAGCAGCCAAAGCTACGACAGATACAATGAGCAGTTCTTC.

V usage is TRBV4-3 and J usage is TRBJ1-1, with 7 bases matching TRBD1. Per the germline V gene, CDR1 is LGHNA and CDR2 is YSLEER. This CDR3 has 15 residues. With V trimmed by 3 bases and J by 3 bases, 7 bases remained unmatched. The CDR3 DNA reads TGCGCCAGCAGCCAGGTTGACAGGGAGTACACTGAAGCTTTCTTT. This codes for CASSQVDREYTEAFF.

The rearrangement joins TRBV19 to TRBJ1-2; TRBD1 might be the D (6 bases). Trimming cost V 3 bases and J 4 bases, with 24 bases left between them. Looked up from germline, CDR1 is LNHDA and CDR2 is SQIVND (reference sequence). The length of the CDR3 is 18 residues. The CDR3 region has the DNA TGTGCCAGTAGTATGCACAGGGACCGCGCGGTGGGCTCCTATGGCTACACCTTC. Amino acid sequence: CASSMHRDRAVGSYGYTF.

Here the CDR3 DNA reads TGTGCCAGCAACGCTAGGGGATACAATGAGCAGTTCTTC. Protein sequence: CASNARGYNEQFF. This chain links TRBV6-6 with TRBJ2-1; D possibly corresponds to TRBD1 (5 bases). This CDR3 has 13 residues. The ends were cut back, 7 bases at V and 4 bases at J, with 11 bases in the middle. From germline, CDR1 is MNHNY and CDR2 SVGAGI (reference sequence).

DNA of the CDR3: TGCGCCAGCAGCCCGGGACAGGGTAGTACACCCCTCCACTTT. Amino acid sequence: CASSPGQGSTPLHF. The chain combines TRBV5-1 with TRBJ1-6, with 9 bases identical to TRBD1. Germline V CDR1 and CDR2: SGHRS, YFSETQ. Trimming cost V 4 bases and J 11 bases; bases outside gene matches: 7. The CDR3 loop spans 14 amino acids.

This clone was counted a single time. The chain combines TRBV5-5 with TRBJ1-4, with a possible D match to TRBD1 (6 bases). The ends were cut back, 0 bases at V and 0 bases at J, with 12 bases in the middle. The length of the CDR3 is 17 residues. The V gene's germline CDR1 is SGHKS and CDR2 YYEKEE (reference sequence). CDR3 protein: CASSLGQGFATNEKLFF. As DNA, the CDR3 is TGTGCCAGCAGCTTGGGGCAGGGGTTTGCAACTAATGAAAAACTGTTTTTT.

This chain joins TRBV6-6 and TRBJ2-1; 9 bases fit TRBD2. The trim removed 7 bases at V and 5 bases at J, leaving 9 bases unmatched. Per germline, CDR1 MNHNY and CDR2 SVGAGI (reference sequence). The CDR3 spans 15 residues. CDR3 nucleotides: TGTGCCAGCAAACCTCGCGGGAGGGCCAACAATGAGCAGTTCTTC. As protein: CASKPRGRANNEQFF.

This clone came up once. The V call is TRBV5-6, the J call TRBJ2-5; a possible D gene is TRBD1 (5 bases). Per germline, CDR1 SGHDT and CDR2 YYEEEE. This CDR3 spans 15 amino acids. V was clipped by 0 bases and J by 0 bases, with 9 bases between them. The CDR3 sequence: CASSLEGFHQETQYF. The CDR3, as DNA: TGTGCCAGCAGCTTGGAGGGGTTCCACCAAGAGACCCAGTACTTC.

The chain carries TRBV4-1 and TRBJ1-5; D not resolved. Germline-derived CDR1 and CDR2 are MGHRA and YSYEKL. V shed 2 bases and J shed 4 bases, with 12 bases lying between them. The CDR3 has 15 amino acids. This CDR3 is CASSQRVGLNQPQHF. The CDR3 nucleotides read TGCGCCAGCAGCCAACGGGTCGGACTAAATCAGCCCCAGCATTTT.

This chain joins TRBV30 and TRBJ1-1; D is unclear. The CDR3 sequence is 11 residues long. The V end was cut by 0 bases, the J end by 7 bases, with 6 bases between. Looked up from germline, CDR1 is GTSNPN and CDR2 is SVGIG (reference sequence). CDR3 amino acids: CAWSVMSEAFF. The CDR3 DNA reads as TGTGCCTGGAGTGTGATGAGTGAAGCTTTCTTT.

The rearrangement joins TRBV27 to TRBJ2-1; 9 nucleotides match TRBD1. V shed 6 bases and J 7 bases; nucleotides not matched to a gene: 7. Germline V gives CDR1 MNHEY, CDR2 SMNVEV (reference sequence). The CDR3 runs to 14 residues. DNA of the CDR3: TGTGCCAGCAGCCGCGCCGGGACAGGGAATGAGCAGTTCTTC. This codes for CASSRAGTGNEQFF.

This chain connects TRBV12-5 to TRBJ1-5, with 7 nucleotides matching TRBD1. Germline V lookup: CDR1 LGHNT, CDR2 FRNRAP. Unmatched junction bases numbered 10, after V lost 0 bases and J lost 2 bases. The CDR3 length is 18 residues. CDR3 region: CASGLVQGTEDGNQPQHF. The CDR3 DNA sequence: TGTGCTAGTGGTTTGGTACAGGGGACCGAGGATGGCAATCAGCCCCAGCATTTT.

The chain uses TRBV6-6 and TRBJ1-1; possible D gene TRBD1, 6 bases. This CDR3 region has 14 residues. Trimming took 4 bases from V and 5 from J, leaving 14 bases between them. Germline-derived CDR1 and CDR2 are MNHNY and SVGAGI (reference sequence). CDR3 coding DNA: TGTGCCAGCAGTTTATCAGGGGATAGAACTGAAGCTTTCTTT. It encodes CASSLSGDRTEAFF.

The chain links TRBV11-1 to TRBJ1-5; TRBD1 matches 7 bases. The CDR3 has 13 amino acids. V lost 2 bases and J lost 5; bases outside the gene matches: 0. Germline CDR1 SGHAT, CDR2 FQDESV (reference sequence). CDR3 DNA: TGTGCCAGCAGCTTACAGGGGGATCAGCCCCAGCATTTT. Translated: CASSLQGDQPQHF.

The chain has TRBV9 and TRBJ2-2, with 10 bases lining up with TRBD2. This CDR3 is built from 16 residues. Germline V gives CDR1 SGDLS, CDR2 YYNGEE. The trim removed 4 bases at V and 8 bases at J, leaving 11 bases unmatched. This CDR3 is CASSKLAGLPGGELFF. Here the CDR3 DNA reads TGTGCCAGCAGCAAACTAGCGGGACTACCCGGGGGGGAGCTGTTTTTT. Based on the CDR3 plus reference TRBV9 and TRBJ2-2, the full variable domain is DSGVTQTPKHLITATGQRVTLRCSPRSGDLSVYWYQQSLDQGLQFLIQYYNGEERAKGNILERFSAQQFPDLHSELNLSSLELGDSALYFCASSKLAGLPGGELFFGEGSRLTVL.